This TCR beta chain is drawn from a study of CD8 T cells in ankylosing spondylitis (dated by TCRdb to about 2017). Background on the whole study: T cell receptor beta repertoires were profiled in healthy donors and ankylosing spondylitis patients so that disease-linked TCR variants could be found. Peripheral blood was sampled, and synovial fluid was additionally collected from ankylosing spondylitis patients. In total, the full study cohort was made up of approximately 99 healthy donors and approximately 24 ankylosing spondylitis patients.

The research as a whole found: Some of the motif variants had been reported before in the synovial fluid and blood of reactive arthritis patients, a finding that suggests common disease-initiation mechanisms. According to the report, matched synovial fluid samples from ankylosing spondylitis patients were significantly enriched for the disease-linked clones. A CD8+ phenotype was shown by the disease-linked clones, which were found at relatively low frequencies in peripheral blood. Blood from ankylosing spondylitis patients appeared to be characterized by a TCR beta motif made up of several highly homologous amino acid variants.

Inclusive of the bounding cysteine and phenylalanine, the CDR3 is 14 residues long. Solely the CDR3 DNA is kept, with 42 bases framed from the first base. V is trimmed back by 3 bases and J by 8 bases, and the junction contains 7 bases that no gene match accounts for. According to the germline V gene (reference sequence), CDR1 reads SGHNT and CDR2 reads YYREEE. Of note for this clonotype: This clone's antigen is unknown. Qualities for individual bases were not recorded, and no much larger clone is one base off.

TCRdb names Illumina HiSeq 2500 as the instrument used. Quantitative 5'-RACE with molecular barcodes was used to prepare TCR beta libraries. In the paper's pipeline: Disease-linked TCR variants were identified with a new computational method built on a probabilistic model of VDJ rearrangement. Through fastp at Q25 and MiXCR, TCRdb rebuilt clones from the public reads, retaining in-frame beta chains. Merged by CDR3 protein, the rows form single entries marked with the most common genes and DNA. TCRdb, not the authors, supplied the V and J calls. The sample table lists roughly 300,000 distinct CDR3 sequences, under 8.5% of them with a count of one. The biggest ten clones account for roughly 15% of the sample.

Material: blood, either unsorted or a sorted T cell fraction (not recorded which). This sequence uses TRBV5-4 and TRBJ2-4; a stretch of 8 junction bases matches TRBD1. This receptor was identified in a male donor with ankylosing spondylitis. CDR3 sequence: CASSWGTGVDIQYF. The nucleotide sequence reads TGTGCCAGCAGCTGGGGGACAGGAGTCGACATTCAGTACTTC.